This T cell receptor (beta chain) was documented in a study of OX40 agonist ivuxolimab in advanced cancers. Overall study context: Given to patients was ivuxolimab, an agonistic anti-OX40 (CD134) antibody.

Points from the study as a whole: More expanded clones were found, on average, in CD8+ than in CD4+ T cells.

V dropped 2 bases and J dropped 1 base, with 10 bases sitting between them. CDR3 length equals 15 residues. CDR1 is MNHEY, CDR2 SVGAGI, per germline. As for this clone: The target antigen is unknown.

Profiling relied on immunoSEQ multiplex PCR, and the TCRdb table lists in-frame clones only, not all of them. The top ten hold approximately 2% of the sample, which has about 7,700 clones, roughly 88% seen once. This chain links TRBV6-5 with TRBJ2-3; D remains unclear. This TCR derives from an adult with an advanced solid tumor such as melanoma, head and neck, liver or kidney cancer. This sample comprised CD4+ or CD8+ T cells sorted from blood, obtained in a trial of the OX40 agonist ivuxolimab. DNA for the CDR3: TGTGCCAGCAGTTACGGCCCTTTGGGCACAGATACGCAGTATTTT. It yields the protein CASSYGPLGTDTQYF.